The clone carrying this T cell receptor beta chain has at least ten counts. A junction boundary mismatches the germline segment, possibly from a read error. The CDR3 has 11 amino acids. The V gene's germline CDR1 is SGHTA and CDR2 FQGNSA. This specimen comes from a study of early T cells in non-severe SARS-CoV-2 infection. Attachment of unique molecular identifiers to individual cDNA molecules was performed. TCRdb called the 5' RACE reads again in MiXCR, with one record for every CDR3 protein. The sample lists under 70,000 distinct CDR3 sequences, over 5% seen once, with 6.8% in the top ten. The sequencing input was whole blood. The chain employs TRBV7-2 and TRBJ2-5; D possibly corresponds to TRBD1 (5 bases). The receptor comes from an adult who was a healthcare worker with PCR-confirmed SARS-CoV-2 infection or an uninfected control (not recorded which). The CDR3: CASSLGTTPDF. The CDR3 DNA is TGTGCCAGCAGCTTAGGGACAACGCCTGACTTC.